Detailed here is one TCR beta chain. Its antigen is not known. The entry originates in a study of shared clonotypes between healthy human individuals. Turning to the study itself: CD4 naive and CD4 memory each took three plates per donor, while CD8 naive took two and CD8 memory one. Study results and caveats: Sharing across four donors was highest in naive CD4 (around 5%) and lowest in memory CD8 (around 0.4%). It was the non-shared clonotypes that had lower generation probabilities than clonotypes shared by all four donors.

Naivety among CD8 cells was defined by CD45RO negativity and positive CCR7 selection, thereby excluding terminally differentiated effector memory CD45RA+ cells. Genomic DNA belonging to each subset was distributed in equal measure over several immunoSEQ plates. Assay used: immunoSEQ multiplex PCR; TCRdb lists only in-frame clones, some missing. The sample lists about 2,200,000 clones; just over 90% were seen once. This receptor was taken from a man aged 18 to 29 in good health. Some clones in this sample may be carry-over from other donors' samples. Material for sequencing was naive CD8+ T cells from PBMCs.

CDR3 nucleotides: TGTGCCAGCAGTGACCGTCTAGCGGGGCCCGGGGAGCAGTTCTTC. Protein product: CASSDRLAGPGEQFF. The J gene is TRBJ2-1, the V gene TRBV6-4; 9 nucleotides align to TRBD2. After removal of 2 bases from V and 10 bases from J, the junction contained 9 bases not matched to a gene. The CDR3 is 15 amino acids. Germline V gene data show CDR1 as MRHNA and CDR2 as SNTAGT.